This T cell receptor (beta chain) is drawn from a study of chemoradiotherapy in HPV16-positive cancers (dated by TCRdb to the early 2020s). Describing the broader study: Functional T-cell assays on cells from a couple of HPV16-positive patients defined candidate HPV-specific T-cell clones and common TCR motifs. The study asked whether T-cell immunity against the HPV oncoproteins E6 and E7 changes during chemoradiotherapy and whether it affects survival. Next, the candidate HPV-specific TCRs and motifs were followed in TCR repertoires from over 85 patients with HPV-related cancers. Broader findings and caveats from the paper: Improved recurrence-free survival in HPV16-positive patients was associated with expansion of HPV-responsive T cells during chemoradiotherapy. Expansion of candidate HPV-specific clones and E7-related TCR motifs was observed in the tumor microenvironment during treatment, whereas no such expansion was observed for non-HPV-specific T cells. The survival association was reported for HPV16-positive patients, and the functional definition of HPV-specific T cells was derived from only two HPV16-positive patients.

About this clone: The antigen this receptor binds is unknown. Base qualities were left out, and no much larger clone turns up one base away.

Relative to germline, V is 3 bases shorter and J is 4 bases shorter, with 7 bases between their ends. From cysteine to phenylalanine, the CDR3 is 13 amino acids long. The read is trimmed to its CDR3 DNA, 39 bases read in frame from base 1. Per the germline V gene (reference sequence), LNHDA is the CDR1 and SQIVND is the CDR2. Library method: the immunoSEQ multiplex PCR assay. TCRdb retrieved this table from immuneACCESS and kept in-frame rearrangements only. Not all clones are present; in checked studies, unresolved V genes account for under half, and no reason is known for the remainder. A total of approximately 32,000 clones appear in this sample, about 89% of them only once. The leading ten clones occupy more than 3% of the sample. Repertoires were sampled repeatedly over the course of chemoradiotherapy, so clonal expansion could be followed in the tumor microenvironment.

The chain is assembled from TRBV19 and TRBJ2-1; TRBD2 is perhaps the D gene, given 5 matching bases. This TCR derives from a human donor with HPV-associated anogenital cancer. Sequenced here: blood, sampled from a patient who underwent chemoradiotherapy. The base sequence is TGTGCCAGTAGTATCGGGGTATACAATGAGCAGTTCTTC. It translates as CASSIGVYNEQFF.